The clone carrying this T cell receptor beta chain was counted a few times. The data derive from a study of T-cell reconstitution after alpha-beta-depleted transplantation in children. CDR3 length equals 15 residues. Trimming cost V 5 bases and J 4 bases; bases outside gene matches: 7. The germline V gene has CDR1 SGHTA and CDR2 FQGNSA. TCRbeta library preparation incorporated unique molecular identifiers. One entry per CDR3 protein, called by TCRdb with MiXCR from the PCR reads. The data hold around 370,000 distinct CDR3 sequences, with 9% to 12% observed a single time. This sequence originates from a human donor who donated a stem cell graft to a child with acute lymphoblastic leukemia. The chain employs TRBV7-2 and TRBJ1-1, with 10 bases aligning to TRBD1. The sequencing here drew on PBMCs from the stem cell graft donor, taken from the stem cell graft. The CDR3 region is CASSRRQGAPTEAFF. CDR3 nucleotide sequence: TGTGCCAGCAGCCGCAGACAGGGGGCGCCCACTGAAGCTTTCTTT.